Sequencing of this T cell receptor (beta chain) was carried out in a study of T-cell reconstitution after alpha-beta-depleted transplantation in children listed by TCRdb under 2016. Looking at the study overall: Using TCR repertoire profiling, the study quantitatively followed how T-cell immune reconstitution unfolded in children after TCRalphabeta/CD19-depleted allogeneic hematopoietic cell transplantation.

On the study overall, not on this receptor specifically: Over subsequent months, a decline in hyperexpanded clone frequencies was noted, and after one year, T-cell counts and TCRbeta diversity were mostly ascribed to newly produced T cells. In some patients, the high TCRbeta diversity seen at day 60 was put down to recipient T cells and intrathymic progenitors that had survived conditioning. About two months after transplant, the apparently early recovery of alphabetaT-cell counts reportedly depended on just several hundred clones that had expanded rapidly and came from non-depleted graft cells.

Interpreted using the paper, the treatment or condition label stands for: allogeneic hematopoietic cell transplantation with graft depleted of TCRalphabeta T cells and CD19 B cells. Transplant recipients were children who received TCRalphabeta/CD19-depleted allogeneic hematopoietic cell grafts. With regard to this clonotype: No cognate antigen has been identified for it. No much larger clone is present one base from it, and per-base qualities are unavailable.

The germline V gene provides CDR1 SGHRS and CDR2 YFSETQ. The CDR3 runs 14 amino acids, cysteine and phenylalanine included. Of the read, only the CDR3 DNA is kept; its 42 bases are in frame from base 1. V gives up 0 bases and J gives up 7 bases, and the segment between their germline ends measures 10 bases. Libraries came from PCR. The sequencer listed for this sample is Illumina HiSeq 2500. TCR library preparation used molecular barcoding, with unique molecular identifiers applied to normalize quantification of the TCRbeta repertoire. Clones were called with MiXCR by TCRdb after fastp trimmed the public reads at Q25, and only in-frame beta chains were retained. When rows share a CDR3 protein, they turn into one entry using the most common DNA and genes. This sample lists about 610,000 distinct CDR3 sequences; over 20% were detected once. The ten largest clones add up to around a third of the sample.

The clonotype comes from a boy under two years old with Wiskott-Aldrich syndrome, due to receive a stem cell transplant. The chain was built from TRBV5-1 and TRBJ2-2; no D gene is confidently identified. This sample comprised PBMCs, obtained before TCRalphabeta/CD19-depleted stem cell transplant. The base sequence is TGCGCCAGCAGCTTGGCCTTGGATGGCGGGGAGCTGTTTTTT. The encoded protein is CASSLALDGGELFF.